These 18 T cell receptor beta chains were sequenced from one sample in a study of identical twins. TCRdb itself ran the 5' RACE reads through MiXCR, one entry per CDR3 protein. The sample carries 350,000 to 400,000 distinct CDR3 sequences, 9% recorded once. Input material: naive T cells sorted from blood. These receptors originate from a woman between 50 and 59 years old in good health.

The chain recombines TRBV5-5 with TRBJ1-2, with D maybe TRBD1 (5 bases). Trimming pared 4 bases from V and 6 bases from J, leaving 22 bases between. CDR1 is SGHKS, CDR2 YYEKEE, per germline (reference sequence). CDR3 length: 16 residues. CDR3 region: CASSPDTGVGGNGYTF. The CDR3 DNA is TGTGCCAGCAGCCCCGATACGGGGGTCGGAGGAAATGGCTACACCTTC.

This clonotype has more than one count but fewer than ten. The chain carries TRBV3-1 and TRBJ1-4; 7 bases are shared with TRBD1. Germline values: CDR1 LGHDT, CDR2 YNNKEL (reference sequence). This CDR3 is 12 amino acids long. J lost 11 bases, V lost 3 bases, and 3 bases had no gene match. The CDR3 loop reads CASSQGQTKLFF. The CDR3 DNA reads as TGTGCCAGCAGCCAGGGACAGACCAAACTGTTTTTT.

The table lists this clonotype with many counts. V gene TRBV29-1 combines with J gene TRBJ1-1; D gene uncertain. Germline V lookup: CDR1 SQVTM, CDR2 ANQGSEA. Deletions cut 1 base from V and 7 bases from J, with 4 bases between. The CDR3 length is 10 residues. CDR3 region: CSVEAGEAFF. In nucleotides, the CDR3 is TGCAGCGTTGAAGCAGGTGAAGCTTTCTTT.

This rearrangement joins TRBV5-1 to TRBJ2-1, with D hard to call. V was pared by 4 bases and J by 10 bases, with 15 bases between. Germline V gene data show CDR1 as SGHRS and CDR2 as YFSETQ. This CDR3 region has 13 residues. CDR3 amino acids: CASSEMVGWEQFF. CDR3 in DNA: TGCGCCAGCAGCGAGATGGTAGGGTGGGAGCAGTTCTTC. The full variable domain, its missing parts supplied by reference TRBV5-1 and TRBJ2-1, is KAGVTQTPRYLIKTRGQQVTLSCSPISGHRSVSWYQQTPGQGLQFLFEYFSETQRNKGNFPGRFSGRQFSNSRSEMNVSTLELGDSALYLCASSEMVGWEQFFGPGTRLTVL.

The gene calls are TRBV12-5 and TRBJ2-1, with unresolved D. Per germline, CDR1 LGHNT and CDR2 FRNRAP. Trimming left V 6 bases short and J 7 bases short, with 10 bases between. The CDR3 consists of 12 residues. As DNA, the CDR3 is TGTGCTAGTGGCCCCCCGCAAAATGAGCAGTTCTTC. Its translation is CASGPPQNEQFF.

The chain is built from TRBV4-1 and TRBJ2-6; 9 nucleotides match TRBD1. The germline V gene has CDR1 MGHRA and CDR2 YSYEKL. J was trimmed by 0 bases and V by 4 bases; bases with no gene match: 13. This CDR3 spans 20 amino acids. This CDR3 reads CASSLPWDRERSSGANVLTF. As DNA, the CDR3 is TGCGCCAGCAGCCTCCCCTGGGACAGGGAAAGATCCTCTGGGGCCAACGTCCTGACTTTC.

This clonotype was found many times. The chain combines TRBV29-1 with TRBJ1-5; no clear D. This CDR3 has 13 amino acids. Trimming took off 6 bases at V and 2 bases at J, with 11 bases between the two ends. Looked up from germline, CDR1 is SQVTM and CDR2 is ANQGSEA. The CDR3 protein is CSVSTAGNQPQHF. CDR3 bases: TGCAGCGTGTCCACAGCAGGCAATCAGCCCCAGCATTTT.

The CDR3 DNA sequence: TGTGCCAGCAGCTTTAGCCTAGGGGAGGGTTCGATTGCGGAAACCTACAATGAGCAGTTCTTC. It translates to CASSFSLGEGSIAETYNEQFF. The chain employs TRBV11-2 and TRBJ2-1; 7 bases line up with TRBD2. Germline lookup yields CDR1 SGHAT and CDR2 FQNNGV. With 3 bases clipped from V and 2 bases from J, the junction kept 22 bases outside the gene matches. The CDR3 covers 21 residues.

This clonotype appeared a few times. The CDR3: CASSLADRTVNEKLFF. The CDR3 DNA is TGCGCCAGCAGCTTGGCAGACAGAACAGTTAATGAAAAACTGTTTTTT. The rearrangement links TRBV5-1 to TRBJ1-4; a possible D gene is TRBD1 (5 bases). V lost 0 bases, J lost 4 bases, and 13 bases lay in between. Germline values: CDR1 SGHRS, CDR2 YFSETQ. This CDR3 region has 16 residues.

The chain has TRBV5-6 and TRBJ2-2; the match to TRBD2 covers 7 bases. CDR1 SGHDT and CDR2 YYEEEE come from the germline V gene. The CDR3 is 16 residues long. The trim removed 0 bases at V and 3 bases at J, leaving 5 bases unmatched. This chain's CDR3 is CASSLDGGGYTGELFF. CDR3 coding DNA: TGTGCCAGCAGCTTGGACGGGGGAGGGTACACCGGGGAGCTGTTTTTT.

The chain employs TRBV28 and TRBJ1-1; tentative D call: TRBD1 (5 bases). Germline assignment: CDR1 MDHEN and CDR2 SYDVKM. V lost 5 bases and J 11 bases, leaving 18 bases between the germline ends. The CDR3 has 13 amino acids. The DNA for the CDR3 is TGTGCCAGCAGTACCCCCCTAAGGGGAAAGGCTTTCTTT. Translation: CASSTPLRGKAFF. The whole variable domain, filled in from reference TRBV28 and TRBJ1-1, reads DVKVTQSSRYLVKRTGEKVFLECVQDMDHENMFWYRQDPGLGLRLIYFSYDVKMKEKGDIPEGYSVSREKKERFSLILESASTNQTSMYLCASSTPLRGKAFFGQGTRLTVV.

This clonotype turned up a few times. The chain uses TRBV27 and TRBJ1-3, with 8 bases that match TRBD1. Unmatched junction bases numbered 5, after V lost 3 bases and J lost 4 bases. CDR3 size: 15 residues. Germline CDR1 MNHEY, CDR2 SMNVEV (reference sequence). The CDR3 coding sequence is TGTGCCAGCAGTTTGACAGGGGATCGAGGAAACACCATATATTTT. Protein product: CASSLTGDRGNTIYF.

Ten or more counts support this clonotype. The junction does not match germline at one end; this may be a read error. This chain uses TRBV20-1 with TRBJ2-7, with 8 bases matching TRBD1. Germline assignment: CDR1 DFQATT and CDR2 SNEGSKA (reference sequence). The CDR3 covers 12 residues. The CDR3 nucleotides are TGCAGCGCTAAGGACAGGGCCTACGAGCAGTACTTC. It is translated as CSAKDRAYEQYF.

This clonotype was seen many times. The rearrangement joins TRBV12-3 or TRBV12-4 to TRBJ1-4, with 9 bases that match TRBD1. CDR3 length: 13 amino acids. V lost 6 bases and J lost 8; bases outside the gene matches: 4. The CDR3, as DNA: TGTGCCAGCAGACGGACAGGGGACGAAAAACTGTTTTTT. Its protein is CASRRTGDEKLFF.

The V call is TRBV4-2, the J call TRBJ2-3; the D gene is possibly TRBD1 (5 bases). This CDR3 has 15 residues. V was shortened by 2 bases and J by 2 bases, with 11 bases between the two germline ends. CDR1 and CDR2 (germline): LGHNA, YNFKEQ. The CDR3 sequence is CASSQLDMFTDTQYF. CDR3 coding DNA: TGTGCCAGCAGCCAACTGGACATGTTCACAGATACGCAGTATTTT.

The J gene is TRBJ1-2, the V gene TRBV3-1; 7 bases are a match to TRBD1. The V gene end was trimmed by 1 base and the J gene end by 0 bases; junction bases not matched to a gene: 5. Germline V gives CDR1 LGHDT, CDR2 YNNKEL (reference sequence). CDR3 length: 16 amino acids. The CDR3 DNA is TGTGCCAGCAGCCAAGGAGAAGGACAGGCTAACTATGGCTACACCTTC. It encodes CASSQGEGQANYGYTF.

J is TRBJ2-3 and V is TRBV20-1, with D perhaps matching TRBD1 or TRBD2 (6 bases each). The ends were cut back, 0 bases at V and 2 bases at J, with 15 bases in the middle. Germline assignment: CDR1 DFQATT and CDR2 SNEGSKA (reference sequence). CDR3 length equals 16 residues. CDR3 sequence: CSARDQSGAVTDTQYF. The CDR3 nucleotides are TGCAGTGCTAGAGATCAATCGGGGGCGGTCACAGATACGCAGTATTTT.

This clonotype was seen repeatedly, ten times or more. CDR3 in DNA: TGCAGCGTTGCGGACATTCCTCAAGCTTTCTTT. Translated, it gives CSVADIPQAFF. The J gene is TRBJ1-1, the V gene TRBV29-1; a possible D gene is TRBD1 (5 bases). V was shortened by 4 bases and J by 9 bases, with 12 bases between the two germline ends. The CDR3 has 11 residues. Per the germline V gene, CDR1 is SQVTM and CDR2 is ANQGSEA.